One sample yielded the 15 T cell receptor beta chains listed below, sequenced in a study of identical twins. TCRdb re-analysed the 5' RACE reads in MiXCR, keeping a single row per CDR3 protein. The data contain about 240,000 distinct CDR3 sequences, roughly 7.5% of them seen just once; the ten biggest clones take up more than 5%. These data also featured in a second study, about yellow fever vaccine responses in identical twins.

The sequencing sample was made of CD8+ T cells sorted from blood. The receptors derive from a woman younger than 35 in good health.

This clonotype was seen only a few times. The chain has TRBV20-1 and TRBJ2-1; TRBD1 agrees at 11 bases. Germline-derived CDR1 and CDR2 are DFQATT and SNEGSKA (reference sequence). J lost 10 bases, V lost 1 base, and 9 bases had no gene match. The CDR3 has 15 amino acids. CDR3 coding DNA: TGCAGTGCTAGAGCCGGACAGGGGGCCTGGGTCGAGCAGTTCTTC. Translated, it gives CSARAGQGAWVEQFF.

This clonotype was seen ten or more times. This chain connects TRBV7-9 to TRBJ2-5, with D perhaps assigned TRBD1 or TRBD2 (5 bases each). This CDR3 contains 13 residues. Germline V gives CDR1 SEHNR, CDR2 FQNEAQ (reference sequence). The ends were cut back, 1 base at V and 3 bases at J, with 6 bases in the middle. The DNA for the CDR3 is TGTGCCAGCAGCTTAGTGGGGGAAGAGACCCAGTACTTC. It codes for CASSLVGEETQYF.

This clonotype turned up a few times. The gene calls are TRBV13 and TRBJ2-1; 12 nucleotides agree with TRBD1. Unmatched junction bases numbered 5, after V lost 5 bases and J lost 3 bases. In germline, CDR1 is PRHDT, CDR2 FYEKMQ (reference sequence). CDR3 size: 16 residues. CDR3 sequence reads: CASSPGTGGDYNEQFF. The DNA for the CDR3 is TGTGCCAGCAGCCCAGGGACAGGGGGCGACTACAATGAGCAGTTCTTC.

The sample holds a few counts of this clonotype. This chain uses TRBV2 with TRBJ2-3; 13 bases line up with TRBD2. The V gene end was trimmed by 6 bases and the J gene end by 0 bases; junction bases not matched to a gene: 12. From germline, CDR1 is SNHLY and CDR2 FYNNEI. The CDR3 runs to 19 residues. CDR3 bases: TGTGCCAGCAGGGGGGACAGAATGACTAGCGGGGGGAGCACAGATACGCAGTATTTT. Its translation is CASRGDRMTSGGSTDTQYF.

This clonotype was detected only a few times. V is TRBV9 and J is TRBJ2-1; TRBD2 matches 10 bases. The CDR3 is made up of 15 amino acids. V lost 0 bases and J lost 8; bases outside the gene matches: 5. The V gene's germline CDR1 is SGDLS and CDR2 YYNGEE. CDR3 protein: CASSVAASGSDEQFF. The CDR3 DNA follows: TGTGCCAGCAGCGTAGCGGCTAGCGGGAGCGATGAGCAGTTCTTC.

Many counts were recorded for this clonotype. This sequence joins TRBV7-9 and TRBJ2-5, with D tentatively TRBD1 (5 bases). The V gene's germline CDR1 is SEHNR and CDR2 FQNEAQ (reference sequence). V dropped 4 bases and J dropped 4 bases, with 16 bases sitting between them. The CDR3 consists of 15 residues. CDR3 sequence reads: CASSSERLQGETQYF. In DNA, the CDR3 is TGTGCCAGCAGCTCGGAGAGACTTCAGGGAGAGACCCAGTACTTC.

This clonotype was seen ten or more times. This CDR3 reads CASSEFREGDEKLFF. The CDR3 nucleotides are TGTGCCAGCAGTGAATTTCGTGAAGGGGATGAAAAACTGTTTTTT. The chain joins TRBV25-1 to TRBJ1-4; possibly TRBD1 for D (5 bases). In germline, CDR1 is MGHDK, CDR2 SYGVNS. Trimming pared 1 base from V and 6 bases from J, leaving 12 bases between. The CDR3 runs 15 residues.

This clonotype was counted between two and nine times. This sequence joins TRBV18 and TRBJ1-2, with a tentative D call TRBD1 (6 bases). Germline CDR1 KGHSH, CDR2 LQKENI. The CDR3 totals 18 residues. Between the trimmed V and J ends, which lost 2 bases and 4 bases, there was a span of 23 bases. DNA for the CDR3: TGTGCCAGCTCACCAAGGGCCATCCGACAGGAGGGCGGCTATGGCTACACCTTC. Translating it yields CASSPRAIRQEGGYGYTF.

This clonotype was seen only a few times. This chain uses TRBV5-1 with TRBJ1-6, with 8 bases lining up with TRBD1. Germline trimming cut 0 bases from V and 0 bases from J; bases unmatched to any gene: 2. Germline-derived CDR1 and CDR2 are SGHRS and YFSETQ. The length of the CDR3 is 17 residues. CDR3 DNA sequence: TGCGCCAGCAGCTTGGGGGACAGGAGCTCCTATAATTCACCCCTCCACTTT. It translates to CASSLGDRSSYNSPLHF.

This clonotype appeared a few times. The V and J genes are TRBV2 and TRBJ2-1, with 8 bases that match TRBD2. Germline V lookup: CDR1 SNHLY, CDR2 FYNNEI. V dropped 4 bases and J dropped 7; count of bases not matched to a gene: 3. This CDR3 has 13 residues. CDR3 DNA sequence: TGTGCCAGCAGTGGACTAGCGTATAATGAGCAGTTCTTC. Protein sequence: CASSGLAYNEQFF.

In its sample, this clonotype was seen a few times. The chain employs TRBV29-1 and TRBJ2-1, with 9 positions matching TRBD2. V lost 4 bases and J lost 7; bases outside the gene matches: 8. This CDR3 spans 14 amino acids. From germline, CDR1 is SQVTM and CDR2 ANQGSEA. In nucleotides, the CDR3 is TGCAGCGTTGTGGGGCTAGCGGGATATAATGAGCAGTTCTTC. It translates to CSVVGLAGYNEQFF.

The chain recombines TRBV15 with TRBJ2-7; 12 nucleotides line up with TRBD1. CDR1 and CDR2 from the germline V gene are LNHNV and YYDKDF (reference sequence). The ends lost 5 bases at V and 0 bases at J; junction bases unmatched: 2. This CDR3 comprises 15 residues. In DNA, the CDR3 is TGTGCCACCAGCCGGGGACAGGGGGCCTCCTACGAGCAGTACTTC. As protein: CATSRGQGASYEQYF.

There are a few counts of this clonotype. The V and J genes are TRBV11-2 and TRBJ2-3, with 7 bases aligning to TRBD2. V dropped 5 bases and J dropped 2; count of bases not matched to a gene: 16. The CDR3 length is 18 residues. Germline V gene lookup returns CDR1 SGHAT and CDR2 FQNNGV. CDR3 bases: TGTGCCAGCAGCACACGCCTCGGGCTAGCGGAGACCACAGATACGCAGTATTTT. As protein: CASSTRLGLAETTDTQYF.

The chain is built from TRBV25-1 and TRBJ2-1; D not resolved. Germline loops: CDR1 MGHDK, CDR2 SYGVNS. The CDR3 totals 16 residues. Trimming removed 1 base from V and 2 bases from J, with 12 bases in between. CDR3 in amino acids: CASSELNSLAYNEQFF. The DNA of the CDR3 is TGTGCCAGCAGTGAATTGAACAGCTTAGCCTACAATGAGCAGTTCTTC.

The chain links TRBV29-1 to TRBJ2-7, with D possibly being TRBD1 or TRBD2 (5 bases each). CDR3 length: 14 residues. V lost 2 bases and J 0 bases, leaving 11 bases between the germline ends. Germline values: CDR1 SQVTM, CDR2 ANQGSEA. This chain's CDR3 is CSVEYPGSSYEQYF. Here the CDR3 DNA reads TGCAGCGTTGAATACCCAGGGAGCTCCTACGAGCAGTACTTC.